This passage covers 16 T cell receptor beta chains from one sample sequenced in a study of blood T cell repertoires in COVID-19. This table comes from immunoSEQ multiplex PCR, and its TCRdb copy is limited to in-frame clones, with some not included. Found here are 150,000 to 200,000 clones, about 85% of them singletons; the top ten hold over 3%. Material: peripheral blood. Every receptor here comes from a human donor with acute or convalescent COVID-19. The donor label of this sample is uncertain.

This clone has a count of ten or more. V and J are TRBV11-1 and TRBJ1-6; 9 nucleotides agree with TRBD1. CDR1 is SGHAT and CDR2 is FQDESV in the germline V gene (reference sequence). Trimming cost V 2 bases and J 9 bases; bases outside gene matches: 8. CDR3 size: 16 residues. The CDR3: CASSLYSTGGVSPLHF. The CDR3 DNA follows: TGTGCCAGCAGCTTATATTCGACAGGGGGAGTTTCACCCCTCCACTTT.

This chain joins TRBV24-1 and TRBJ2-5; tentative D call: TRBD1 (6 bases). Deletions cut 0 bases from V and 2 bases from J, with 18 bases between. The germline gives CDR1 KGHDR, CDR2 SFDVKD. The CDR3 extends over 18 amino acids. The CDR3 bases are TGTGCCACCAGTGATTTGCCGGGTCAGGGGACCCTTCAAGAGACCCAGTACTTC. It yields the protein CATSDLPGQGTLQETQYF.

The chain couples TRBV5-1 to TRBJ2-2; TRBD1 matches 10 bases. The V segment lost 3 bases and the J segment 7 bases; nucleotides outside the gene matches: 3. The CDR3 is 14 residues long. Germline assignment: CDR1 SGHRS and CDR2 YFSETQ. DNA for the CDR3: TGCGCCAGCAGCTCGACAGGGGGCAGCGGGGAGCTGTTTTTT. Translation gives CASSSTGGSGELFF.

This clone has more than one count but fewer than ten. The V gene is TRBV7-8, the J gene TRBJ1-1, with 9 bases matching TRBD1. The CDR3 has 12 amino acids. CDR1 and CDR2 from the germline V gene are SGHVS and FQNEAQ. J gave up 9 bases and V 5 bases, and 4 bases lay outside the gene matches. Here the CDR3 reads CASSLGTGKAFF. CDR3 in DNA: TGTGCCAGCAGCCTCGGGACAGGGAAAGCTTTCTTT.

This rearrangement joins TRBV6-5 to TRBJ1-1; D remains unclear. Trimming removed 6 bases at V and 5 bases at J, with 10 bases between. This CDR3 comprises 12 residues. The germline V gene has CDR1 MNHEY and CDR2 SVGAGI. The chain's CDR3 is CASREGGTEAFF. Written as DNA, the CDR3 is TGTGCCAGCAGGGAGGGTGGGACTGAAGCTTTCTTT.

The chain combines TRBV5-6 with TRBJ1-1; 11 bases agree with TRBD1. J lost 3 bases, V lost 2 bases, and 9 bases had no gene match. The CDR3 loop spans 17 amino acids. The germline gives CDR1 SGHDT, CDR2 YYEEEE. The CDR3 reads CASSLLGQGAQDTEAFF. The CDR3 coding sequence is TGTGCCAGCAGCTTACTTGGACAGGGGGCGCAGGACACTGAAGCTTTCTTT.

CDR3: CASSTGEGGNTIYF. DNA of the CDR3: TGCGCCAGCAGCACAGGAGAAGGTGGAAACACCATATATTTT. This sequence joins TRBV5-1 and TRBJ1-3, with a possible D match to TRBD1 (5 bases). CDR3 length: 14 residues. V was shortened by 4 bases and J by 3 bases, with 11 bases between the two germline ends. Per germline, CDR1 SGHRS and CDR2 YFSETQ.

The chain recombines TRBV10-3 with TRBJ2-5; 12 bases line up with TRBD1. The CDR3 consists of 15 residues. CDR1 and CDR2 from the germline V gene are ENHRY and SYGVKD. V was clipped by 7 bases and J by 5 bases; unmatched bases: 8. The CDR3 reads CAIKTPGQGAETQYF. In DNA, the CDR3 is TGTGCCATCAAGACCCCGGGACAGGGGGCCGAGACCCAGTACTTC.

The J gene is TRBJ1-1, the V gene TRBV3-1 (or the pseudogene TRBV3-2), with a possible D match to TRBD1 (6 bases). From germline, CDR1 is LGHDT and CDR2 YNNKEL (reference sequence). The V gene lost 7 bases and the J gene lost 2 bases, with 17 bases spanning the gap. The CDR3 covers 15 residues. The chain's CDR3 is CASTFRDTGNTEAFF. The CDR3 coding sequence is TGTGCCAGCACCTTCCGGGACACCGGCAACACTGAAGCTTTCTTT.

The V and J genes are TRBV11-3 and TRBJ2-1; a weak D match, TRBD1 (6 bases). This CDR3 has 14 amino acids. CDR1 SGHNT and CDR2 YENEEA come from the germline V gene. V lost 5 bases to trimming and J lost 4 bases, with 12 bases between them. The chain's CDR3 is CASSRRQGYNEQFF. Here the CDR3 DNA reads TGTGCCAGCAGCCGCCGGCAGGGGTACAATGAGCAGTTCTTC. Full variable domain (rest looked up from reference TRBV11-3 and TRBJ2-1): EAGVVQSPRYKIIEKKQPVAFWCNPISGHNTLYWYLQNLGQGPELLIRYENEEAVDDSQLPKDRFSAERLKGVDSTLKIQPAELGDSAVYLCASSRRQGYNEQFFGPGTRLTVL.

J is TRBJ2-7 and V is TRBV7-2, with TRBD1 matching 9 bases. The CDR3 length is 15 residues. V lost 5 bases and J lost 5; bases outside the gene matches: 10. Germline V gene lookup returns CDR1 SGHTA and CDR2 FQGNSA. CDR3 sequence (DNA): TGTGCCAGCAGCGGAATTGGGGACAGGGTCCACGAGCAGTACTTC. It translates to CASSGIGDRVHEQYF.

The CDR3 nucleotides read TGTGCCAGCAGCTTTCTGACTAGCGGGGGGTCACAGAAAGAGACCCAGTACTTC. The encoded protein is CASSFLTSGGSQKETQYF. V gene TRBV6-2 or TRBV6-3 combines with J gene TRBJ2-5; 13 bases align to TRBD2. The J segment lost 3 bases and the V segment lost 6 bases, leaving 13 bases of the junction unmatched. From germline, CDR1 is MNHEY and CDR2 SVGEGT. There are 18 residues in the CDR3.

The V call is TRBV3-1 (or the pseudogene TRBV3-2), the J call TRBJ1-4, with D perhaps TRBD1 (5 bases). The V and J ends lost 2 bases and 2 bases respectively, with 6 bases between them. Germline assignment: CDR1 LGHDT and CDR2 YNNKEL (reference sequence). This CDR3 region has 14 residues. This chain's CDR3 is CASSQRGTNEKLFF. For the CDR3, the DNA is TGTGCCAGCAGCCAAAGGGGCACTAATGAAAAACTGTTTTTT.

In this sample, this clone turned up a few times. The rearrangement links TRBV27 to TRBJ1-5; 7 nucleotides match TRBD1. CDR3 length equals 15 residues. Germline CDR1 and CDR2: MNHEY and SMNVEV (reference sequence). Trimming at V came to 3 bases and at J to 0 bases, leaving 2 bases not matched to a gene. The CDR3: CASSLGQNSNQPQHF. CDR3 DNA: TGTGCCAGCAGTTTGGGACAGAATAGCAATCAGCCCCAGCATTTT.

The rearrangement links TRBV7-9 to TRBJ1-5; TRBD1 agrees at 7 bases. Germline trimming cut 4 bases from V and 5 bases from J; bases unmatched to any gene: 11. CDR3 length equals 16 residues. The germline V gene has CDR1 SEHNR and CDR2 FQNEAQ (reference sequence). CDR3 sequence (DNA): TGTGCCAGCAGCTCCCAAAGGGCAGGGGGGTATCAGCCCCAGCATTTT. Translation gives CASSSQRAGGYQPQHF.

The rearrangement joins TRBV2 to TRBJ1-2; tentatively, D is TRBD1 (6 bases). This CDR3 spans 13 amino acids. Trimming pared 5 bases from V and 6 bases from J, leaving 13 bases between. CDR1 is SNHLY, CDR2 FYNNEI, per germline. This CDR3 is CASSSDRLDGYTF. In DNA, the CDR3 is TGTGCCAGCAGTTCGGACAGACTGGATGGCTACACCTTC.